The 26 T cell receptor beta chains reported below all come from one sample, sequenced in a study of coeliac disease. The assay was immunoSEQ multiplex PCR, and TCRdb's table has in-frame clones only and misses some. The repertoire includes 5,000 to 7,500 clones, about 71% of them detected once, and less than 7% sits in the top ten. Input material: lamina propria lymphocytes from the gut. These receptors were collected from a middle-aged man with active celiac disease.

The gene calls are TRBV7-3 and TRBJ2-2, with 9 nucleotides matching TRBD1. Germline values: CDR1 SGHTA, CDR2 FQGTGA. V lost 5 bases, J lost 10 bases, and 8 bases stayed unmatched. The CDR3 consists of 14 residues. The CDR3 DNA sequence: TGTGCCAGCAGCAAAGGGGGACAGGGTACGGAGCTGTTTTTT. Translated: CASSKGGQGTELFF.

This clone was picked up a small number of times. The rearrangement joins TRBV2 to TRBJ2-3; D is possibly TRBD1 (7 bases). The ends were cut back, 11 bases at V and 4 bases at J, with 10 bases in the middle. CDR1 is SNHLY and CDR2 is FYNNEI in the germline V gene. The CDR3 covers 11 residues. In nucleotides, the CDR3 is TGTGCCGGAGGGGGCGCAGATACGCAGTATTTT. Translated, it gives CAGGGADTQYF.

This clone is labeled medium-sized. The V call is TRBV30, the J call TRBJ1-3; D is undetermined. CDR3 length: 13 amino acids. V shed 2 bases and J shed 13 bases, with 18 bases lying between them. Per germline, CDR1 GTSNPN and CDR2 SVGIG (reference sequence). CDR3 nucleotide sequence: TGTGCCTGGAGTACAGACCGGAAACACCATATATATTTT. As protein: CAWSTDRKHHIYF.

The chain employs TRBV9 and TRBJ1-1; unclear D gene. The V end lost 4 bases, the J end lost 5 bases, and 9 bases lay between the germline ends. This CDR3 is 12 amino acids long. Germline V gives CDR1 SGDLS, CDR2 YYNGEE. CDR3 DNA sequence: TGTGCCAGCAGCCCCGGTTGGACTGAAGCTTTCTTT. Residues: CASSPGWTEAFF.

This chain joins TRBV19 and TRBJ1-5; no firm D call. V was shortened by 1 base and J by 5 bases, with 9 bases between the two germline ends. Per germline, CDR1 LNHDA and CDR2 SQIVND (reference sequence). The CDR3 totals 14 residues. The CDR3 DNA reads as TGTGCCAGTAGTATAGGTGGAGGCTATCAGCCCCAGCATTTT. Protein: CASSIGGGYQPQHF. The full variable domain, in which reference TRBV19 and TRBJ1-5 provide the parts outside the CDR3, is DGGITQSPKYLFRKEGQNVTLSCEQNLNHDAMYWYRQDPGQGLRLIYYSQIVNDFQKGDIAEGYSVSREKKESFPLTVTSAQKNPTAFYLCASSIGGGYQPQHFGDGTRLSIL.

J is TRBJ1-5 and V is TRBV19, with 9 bases aligning to TRBD1. The V segment lost 9 bases and the J segment 1 base; nucleotides outside the gene matches: 13. The length of the CDR3 is 17 residues. From germline, CDR1 is LNHDA and CDR2 SQIVND (reference sequence). In DNA, the CDR3 is TGTGCCAGCACGAGCGGGACAGGGACTTGGAGCAATCAGCCCCAGCATTTT. Translating it yields CASTSGTGTWSNQPQHF. Looking up the rest from reference TRBV19 and TRBJ1-5 gives the full variable domain: DGGITQSPKYLFRKEGQNVTLSCEQNLNHDAMYWYRQDPGQGLRLIYYSQIVNDFQKGDIAEGYSVSREKKESFPLTVTSAQKNPTAFYLCASTSGTGTWSNQPQHFGDGTRLSIL.

The chain uses TRBV5-1 and TRBJ2-2, with 9 bases fitting TRBD1. V shed 9 bases, J shed 5 bases, and the junction held 5 bases outside the gene matches. The CDR3 is 13 amino acids. Germline-derived CDR1 and CDR2 are SGHRS and YFSETQ. DNA for the CDR3: TGCGCCACCTCGACAGGGGGGACCGGGGAGCTGTTTTTT. Its translation is CATSTGGTGELFF.

The chain combines TRBV6-6 with TRBJ1-6; 10 bases are a match to TRBD1. V was pared by 2 bases and J by 12 bases, with 7 bases of the junction left unmatched. Germline-derived CDR1 and CDR2 are MNHNY and SVGAGI (reference sequence). This CDR3 has 15 amino acids. CDR3 sequence: CASSYAGQGNQPLHF. CDR3 sequence (DNA): TGTGCCAGCAGTTACGCGGGACAGGGGAACCAACCCCTCCACTTT.

This clone has a handful of counts. This chain joins TRBV7-2 and TRBJ1-2; D is possibly TRBD1 (6 bases). V shed 3 bases and J shed 1 base, with 9 bases lying between them. Germline CDR1 SGHTA, CDR2 FQGNSA. The CDR3 totals 14 residues. CDR3 loop: CASSLDRINYGYTF. In DNA form, the CDR3 reads TGTGCCAGCAGCTTGGACAGAATTAACTATGGCTACACCTTC.

The chain recombines TRBV6-5 with TRBJ1-6, with D possibly being TRBD1 (6 bases). Trimming took off 6 bases at V and 7 bases at J, with 13 bases between the two ends. Germline V lookup: CDR1 MNHEY, CDR2 SVGAGI. The CDR3 has 14 residues. As DNA, the CDR3 is TGTGCCAGCAGGTTACAGGGAAGGAATTCACCCCTCCACTTT. Translation gives CASRLQGRNSPLHF.

The gene calls are TRBV9 and TRBJ2-7; 9 bases fit TRBD1. The junction had 18 bases not matched to a gene; V was cut back by 3 bases and J by 5 bases. Germline assignment: CDR1 SGDLS and CDR2 YYNGEE. There are 18 residues in the CDR3. The DNA of the CDR3 is TGTGCCAGCAGCGCACACCCAATTTTTGACAGGGGGGAGGACGAGCAGTACTTC. Protein product: CASSAHPIFDRGEDEQYF.

The genes are TRBV5-4 and TRBJ1-2, with TRBD1 matching over 8 bases. CDR1 SGHNT and CDR2 YYREEE come from the germline V gene (reference sequence). The junction had 8 bases not matched to a gene; V was cut back by 1 base and J by 3 bases. CDR3 length equals 16 residues. CDR3 nucleotide sequence: TGTGCCAGCAGCTTGTCGACAGGGGCCTATCACTATGGCTACACCTTC. Translating it yields CASSLSTGAYHYGYTF.

The V gene is TRBV7-2, the J gene TRBJ1-2; D not resolved. The germline gives CDR1 SGHTA, CDR2 FQGNSA. V dropped 3 bases and J dropped 8 bases, with 10 bases sitting between them. The CDR3 covers 12 residues. CDR3 in DNA: TGTGCCAGCAGCTTTAGTTACGAAGGCTACACCTTC. Translated: CASSFSYEGYTF.

This clone turned up a few times. V gene TRBV29-1 combines with J gene TRBJ1-1; D is unclear. Germline assignment: CDR1 SQVTM and CDR2 ANQGSEA. V shed 1 base and J shed 8 bases, with 14 bases lying between them. The CDR3 is 13 residues long. CDR3 amino acids: CSVEVTEGLEAFF. CDR3 in DNA: TGCAGCGTTGAAGTTACGGAGGGTCTGGAAGCTTTCTTT.

The chain carries TRBV6-5 and TRBJ2-2, with D possibly being TRBD2 (6 bases). The CDR3 extends over 15 amino acids. V lost 10 bases, J lost 3 bases, and 18 bases lay in between. Germline CDR1 and CDR2: MNHEY and SVGAGI. The CDR3 nucleotides are TGTGCCACCACTTCGCTGGGACTGTACACCGGGGAGCTGTTTTTT. The encoded protein is CATTSLGLYTGELFF.

Only a few counts were recorded for this clone. As DNA, the CDR3 is TGTGCCAGCAGTGGGGCCGGGACAGAGTATGGCTACACCTTC. As protein: CASSGAGTEYGYTF. The chain is built from TRBV2 and TRBJ1-2; 7 bases match TRBD1. This CDR3 has 14 amino acids. CDR1 and CDR2 (germline): SNHLY, FYNNEI. The V gene end was trimmed by 4 bases and the J gene end by 5 bases; junction bases not matched to a gene: 7.

The rearrangement links TRBV5-1 to TRBJ2-5, with D perhaps TRBD1 (5 bases). The germline V gene has CDR1 SGHRS and CDR2 YFSETQ. Trimming removed 0 bases at V and 1 base at J, with 10 bases between. The CDR3 totals 15 residues. The CDR3 loop is CASSLGQGSQETQYF. For the CDR3, the DNA is TGCGCCAGCAGCTTGGGTCAGGGAAGCCAAGAGACCCAGTACTTC. Variable domain in full (rest from reference TRBV5-1 and TRBJ2-5): KAGVTQTPRYLIKTRGQQVTLSCSPISGHRSVSWYQQTPGQGLQFLFEYFSETQRNKGNFPGRFSGRQFSNSRSEMNVSTLELGDSALYLCASSLGQGSQETQYFGPGTRLLVL.

This clone showed up just once. The chain links TRBV7-9 to TRBJ1-4; D remains unclear. The V and J ends lost 5 bases and 0 bases respectively, with 10 bases between them. In germline, CDR1 is SEHNR, CDR2 FQNEAQ (reference sequence). The CDR3 is made up of 15 amino acids. DNA of the CDR3: TGTGCCAGCAGCGATTGGGCGTCAACTAATGAAAAACTGTTTTTT. Residues: CASSDWASTNEKLFF.

A single count supports this clone. The chain recombines TRBV7-2 with TRBJ2-1; a possible D gene is TRBD2 (5 bases). V shed 5 bases and J shed 10 bases, with 12 bases lying between them. The germline gives CDR1 SGHTA, CDR2 FQGNSA. The CDR3 length is 12 residues. For the CDR3, the DNA is TGTGCCAGCAGCCGGCAGTCGGGGGAGCAGTTCTTC. Translated, it gives CASSRQSGEQFF.

There are a few counts of this clone. This chain joins TRBV21-1 and TRBJ2-1; the table's TRBD2 call for D was not verified on the DNA. TRBV21-1 is assigned pseudogene status. CDR3 length: 16 residues. CDR3 in DNA: TGTGCCAGCAGCAAAAGGGCTAGCCTCAACTACAATGAGCAGTTCTTC. It is translated as CASSKRASLNYNEQFF.

This clone was found once. The rearrangement uses TRBV6-5 and TRBJ1-1; the match to TRBD1 covers 7 bases. Per germline, CDR1 MNHEY and CDR2 SVGAGI. V lost 6 bases, J lost 5 bases, and 3 bases stayed unmatched. There are 12 residues in the CDR3. CDR3 protein: CASRRGPTEAFF. The CDR3 DNA reads as TGTGCCAGCAGGAGGGGGCCGACTGAAGCTTTCTTT.

This clone was observed once. V usage is TRBV30 and J usage is TRBJ1-1; D is ambiguous. The V and J ends lost 0 bases and 4 bases respectively, with 9 bases between them. The CDR3 totals 13 residues. The germline V gene encodes CDR1 GTSNPN and CDR2 SVGIG (reference sequence). The CDR3 sequence: CAWSVLGGTEAFF. CDR3 in DNA: TGTGCCTGGAGTGTACTTGGCGGCACTGAAGCTTTCTTT.

This clone has only one observation. The rearrangement links TRBV7-9 to TRBJ1-6; no reliable D call. CDR3 length: 14 residues. Germline V gene data show CDR1 as SEHNR and CDR2 as FQNEAQ (reference sequence). Trimming left V 1 base short and J 4 bases short, with 5 bases between. CDR3 sequence reads: CASSLDRYNSPLHF. DNA of the CDR3: TGTGCCAGCAGCTTAGACAGATATAATTCACCCCTCCACTTT.

The chain has TRBV27 and TRBJ1-2, with D possibly being TRBD1 (6 bases). Germline V gene data show CDR1 as MNHEY and CDR2 as SMNVEV (reference sequence). V was shortened by 5 bases and J by 8 bases, with 21 bases between the two germline ends. The CDR3 has 15 residues. CDR3 in DNA: TGTGCCAGCAGTGCCACCTTTCGGGGACAAGACGGCTACACCTTC. Translation gives CASSATFRGQDGYTF.

This clone showed up just once. This chain joins TRBV6-1 and TRBJ2-1, with D possibly TRBD2 on 5 matching bases. V was pared by 6 bases and J by 6 bases, with 9 bases between. The CDR3 consists of 12 residues. Germline loops: CDR1 MNHNS, CDR2 SASEGT. CDR3 DNA: TGTGCCAGCAGGGCCGGGATCAATGAGCAGTTCTTC. It is translated as CASRAGINEQFF.

The genes are TRBV7-2 and TRBJ2-3; D not certain. Germline CDR1 SGHTA, CDR2 FQGNSA. Trimming shortened V by 6 bases and J by 3 bases, and 4 bases separated the two germline ends. The CDR3 is 11 residues long. The CDR3 DNA is TGTGCCAGCAGTCGGACAGATACGCAGTATTTT. Its protein is CASSRTDTQYF.